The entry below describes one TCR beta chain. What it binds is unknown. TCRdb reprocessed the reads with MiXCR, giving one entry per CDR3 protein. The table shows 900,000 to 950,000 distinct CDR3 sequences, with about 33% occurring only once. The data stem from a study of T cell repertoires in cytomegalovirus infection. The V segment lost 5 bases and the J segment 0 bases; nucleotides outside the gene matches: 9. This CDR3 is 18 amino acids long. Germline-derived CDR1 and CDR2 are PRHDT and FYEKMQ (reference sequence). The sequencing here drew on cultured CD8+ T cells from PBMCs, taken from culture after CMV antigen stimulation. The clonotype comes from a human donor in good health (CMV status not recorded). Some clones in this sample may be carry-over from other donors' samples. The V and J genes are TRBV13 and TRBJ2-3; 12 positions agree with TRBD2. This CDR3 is CASSEWTSGAASTDTQYF. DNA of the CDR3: TGTGCCAGCAGCGAGTGGACTAGCGGGGCTGCTAGCACAGATACGCAGTATTTT. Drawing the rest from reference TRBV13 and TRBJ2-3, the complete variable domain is AAGVIQSPRHLIKEKRETATLKCYPIPRHDTVYWYQQGPGQDPQFLISFYEKMQSDKGSIPDRFSAQQFSDYHSELNMSSLELGDSALYFCASSEWTSGAASTDTQYFGPGTRLTVL.